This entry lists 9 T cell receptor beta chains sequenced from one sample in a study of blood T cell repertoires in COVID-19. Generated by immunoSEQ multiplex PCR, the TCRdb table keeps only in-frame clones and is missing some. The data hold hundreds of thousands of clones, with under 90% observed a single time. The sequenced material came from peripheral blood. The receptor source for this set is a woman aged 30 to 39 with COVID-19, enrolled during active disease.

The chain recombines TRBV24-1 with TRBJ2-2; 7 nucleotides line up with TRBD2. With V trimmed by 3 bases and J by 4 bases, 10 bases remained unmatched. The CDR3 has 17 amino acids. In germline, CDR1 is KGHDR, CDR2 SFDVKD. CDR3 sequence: CATSDIGAGRGTGELFF. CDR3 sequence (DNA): TGTGCCACCAGTGATATCGGTGCAGGGAGGGGCACCGGGGAGCTGTTTTTT.

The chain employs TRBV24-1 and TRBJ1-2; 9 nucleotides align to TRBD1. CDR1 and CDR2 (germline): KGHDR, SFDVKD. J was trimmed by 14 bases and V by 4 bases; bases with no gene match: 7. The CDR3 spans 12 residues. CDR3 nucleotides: TGTGCCACCAGTGACCCACAGGGGGCAAAGACCTTC. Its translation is CATSDPQGAKTF.

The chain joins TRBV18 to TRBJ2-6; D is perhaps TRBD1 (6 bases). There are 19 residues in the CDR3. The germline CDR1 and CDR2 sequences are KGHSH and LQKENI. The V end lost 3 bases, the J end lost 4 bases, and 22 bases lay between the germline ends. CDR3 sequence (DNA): TGTGCCAGCTCACCGTACAGGGCCTCTATCCTTTCCGGGGCCAACGTCCTGACTTTC. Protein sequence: CASSPYRASILSGANVLTF.

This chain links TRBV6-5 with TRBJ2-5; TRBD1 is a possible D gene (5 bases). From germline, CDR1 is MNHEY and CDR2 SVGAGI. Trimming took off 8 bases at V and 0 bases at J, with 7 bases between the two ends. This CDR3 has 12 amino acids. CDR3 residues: CASRQNQETQYF. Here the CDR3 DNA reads TGTGCCAGCCGACAGAACCAAGAGACCCAGTACTTC.

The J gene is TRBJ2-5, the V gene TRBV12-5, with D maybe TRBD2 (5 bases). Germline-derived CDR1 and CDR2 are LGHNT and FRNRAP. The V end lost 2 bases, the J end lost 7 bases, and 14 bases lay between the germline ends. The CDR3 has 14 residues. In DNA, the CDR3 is TGTGCTAGTGGTTTGACAACGGGGTTGGGGACCCAGTACTTC. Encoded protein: CASGLTTGLGTQYF.

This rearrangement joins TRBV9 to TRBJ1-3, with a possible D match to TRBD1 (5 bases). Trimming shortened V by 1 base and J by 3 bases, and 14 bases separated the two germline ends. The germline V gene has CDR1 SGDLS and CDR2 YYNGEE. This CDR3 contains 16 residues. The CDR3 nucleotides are TGTGCCAGCAGCGTACGACGTCCGGGGGATGGAAACACCATATATTTT. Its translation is CASSVRRPGDGNTIYF.

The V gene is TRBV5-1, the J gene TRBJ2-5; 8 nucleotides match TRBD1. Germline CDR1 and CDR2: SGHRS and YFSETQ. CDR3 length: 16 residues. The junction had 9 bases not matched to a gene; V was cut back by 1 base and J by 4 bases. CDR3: CASSLLLRGQGETQYF. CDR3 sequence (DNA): TGCGCCAGCAGCTTGCTCCTGAGAGGACAGGGAGAGACCCAGTACTTC.

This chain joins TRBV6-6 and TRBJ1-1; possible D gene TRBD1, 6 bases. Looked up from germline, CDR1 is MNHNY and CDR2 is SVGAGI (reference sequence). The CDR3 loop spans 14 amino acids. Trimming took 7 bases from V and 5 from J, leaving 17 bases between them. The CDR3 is CASTMVRGRTEAFF. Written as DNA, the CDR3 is TGTGCCAGCACCATGGTCAGGGGAAGGACTGAAGCTTTCTTT.

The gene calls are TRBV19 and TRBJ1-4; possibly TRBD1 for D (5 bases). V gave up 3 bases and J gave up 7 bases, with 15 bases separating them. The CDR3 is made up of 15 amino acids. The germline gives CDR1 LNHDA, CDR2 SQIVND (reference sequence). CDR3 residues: CASSISVGVREKLFF. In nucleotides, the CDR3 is TGTGCCAGTAGTATTTCGGTAGGGGTGCGTGAAAAACTGTTTTTT.